The clone carrying this T cell receptor (beta chain) was seen more than once but under ten times. The antigen remains unidentified. Using constant-segment primers, 5'RACE produced TCR alpha and TCR beta cDNA libraries carrying sample barcodes and UMIs. TCRdb passed the 5' RACE reads through MiXCR, listing each CDR3 protein once. The table records 100,000 to 130,000 distinct CDR3 sequences, 15% to 20% of them present only once. This sample is drawn from a study of T-cell memory formation after mild COVID-19. The wider study: Clusters of TCRs were largely donor specific. Whole-study results and caveats: Whether second-wave clones peaking at day 37 were SARS-CoV-2 specific went unconfirmed.

The V gene lost 5 bases and the J gene lost 4 bases, with 12 bases spanning the gap. The CDR3 has 13 amino acids. The germline CDR1 and CDR2 sequences are SGHTA and FQGTGA. The source is a man between 18 and 29 years old who had mild COVID-19 (a few samples of this study predate the infection). Cell type and time point are not known. The chain carries TRBV7-3 and TRBJ2-7; D is possibly TRBD1 or TRBD2 (5 bases each). Sequences were obtained from PBMCs or a T cell subset sorted from them (not recorded which). DNA for the CDR3: TGTGCCAGCAGCCGGGACGCCGGATACGAGCAGTACTTC. Translation: CASSRDAGYEQYF.